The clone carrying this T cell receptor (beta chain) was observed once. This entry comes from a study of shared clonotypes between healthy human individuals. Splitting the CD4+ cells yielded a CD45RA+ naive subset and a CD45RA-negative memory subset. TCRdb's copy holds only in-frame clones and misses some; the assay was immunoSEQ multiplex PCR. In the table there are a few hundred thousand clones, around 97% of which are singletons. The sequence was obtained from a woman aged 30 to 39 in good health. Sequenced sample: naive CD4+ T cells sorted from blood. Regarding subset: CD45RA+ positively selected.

The CDR3 reads CASSLVDLYQPQHF. CDR3 in DNA: TGTGCCAGCAGTTTAGTAGATTTATATCAGCCCCAGCATTTT. V is TRBV28 and J is TRBJ1-5; D is unclear. V lost 2 bases, J lost 5 bases, and 10 bases lay in between. Per germline, CDR1 MDHEN and CDR2 SYDVKM. The CDR3 has 14 amino acids.